The 27 T cell receptor beta chains in this list originate from one sample, sequenced in a study of OX40 agonist ivuxolimab in advanced cancers. The library was built by means of the immunoSEQ multiplex PCR assay. Held by TCRdb, this immuneACCESS table contains in-frame sequences only and omits some clones. Under half of the omission traces to an unresolved V gene where checked; the cause of the rest is unknown. This sample comprises fewer than 65,000 clones, around 87% of them detected only once. The top ten constitute approximately 4.8% of the sample. This sample comprised CD4+ or CD8+ T cells sorted from blood, obtained in a trial of the OX40 agonist ivuxolimab. The receptors originated from an adult with an advanced solid tumor such as melanoma, head and neck, liver or kidney cancer.

The CDR3 nucleotides read TGTGCCAGCAGCTCATACACGGACTATGGCTACACCTTC. It yields the protein CASSSYTDYGYTF. The rearrangement joins TRBV7-2 to TRBJ1-2; D remains unclear. Looked up from germline, CDR1 is SGHTA and CDR2 is FQGNSA. The CDR3 extends over 13 amino acids. V lost 4 bases and J 3 bases, leaving 9 bases between the germline ends.

J is TRBJ2-7 and V is TRBV10-3, with TRBD2 matching 8 bases. Germline lookup yields CDR1 ENHRY and CDR2 SYGVKD. V lost 6 bases, J lost 2 bases, and 9 bases stayed unmatched. There are 15 residues in the CDR3. Written as DNA, the CDR3 is TGTGCCATCAGGAGCGAAGCGGGGGCTCCCTACGAGCAGTACTTC. Translation: CAIRSEAGAPYEQYF.

J is TRBJ2-2 and V is TRBV4-1, with 9 bases identical to TRBD2. This CDR3 region has 15 residues. Germline trimming cut 1 base from V and 6 bases from J; bases unmatched to any gene: 3. CDR1 MGHRA and CDR2 YSYEKL come from the germline V gene. In DNA, the CDR3 is TGCGCCAGCAGCCAAGGTCTAGCGGGACCCGGGGAGCTGTTTTTT. It codes for CASSQGLAGPGELFF.

This clone was found once. The J gene is TRBJ2-3, the V gene TRBV7-2, with 14 positions matching TRBD2. Germline CDR1 and CDR2: SGHTA and FQGNSA. The ends lost 4 bases at V and 7 bases at J; junction bases unmatched: 1. This CDR3 comprises 14 residues. CDR3 coding DNA: TGTGCCAGCAGCTGGACTAGCGGGGGGTATACGCAGTATTTT. Translation: CASSWTSGGYTQYF.

The genes are TRBV28 and TRBJ1-3; D call uncertain. The length of the CDR3 is 15 residues. Germline-derived CDR1 and CDR2 are MDHEN and SYDVKM. Trimming left V 6 bases short and J 0 bases short, with 12 bases between. CDR3 protein: CASRDRYFSGNTIYF. In DNA, the CDR3 is TGTGCCAGCAGGGACCGCTACTTCTCTGGAAACACCATATATTTT.

The chain combines TRBV27 with TRBJ2-5, with 11 bases lining up with TRBD2. The germline gives CDR1 MNHEY, CDR2 SMNVEV (reference sequence). This CDR3 contains 16 residues. Trimming removed 4 bases from V and 2 bases from J; junction bases left unmatched: 6. For the CDR3, the DNA is TGTGCCAGCAGTTCCTGGACTAGCGGGTCTCAAGAGACCCAGTACTTC. This gives the protein CASSSWTSGSQETQYF.

This chain uses TRBV6-1 with TRBJ2-2; D perhaps matches TRBD2 (5 bases). V was shortened by 2 bases and J by 8 bases, with 15 bases between the two germline ends. Germline loops: CDR1 MNHNS, CDR2 SASEGT. The CDR3 runs to 15 residues. As DNA, the CDR3 is TGTGCCAGCAGTGAAAGACGAGGGTTAGTTGGGGAGCTGTTTTTT. Protein sequence: CASSERRGLVGELFF.

V is TRBV11-2 and J is TRBJ2-5, with D perhaps being TRBD1 or TRBD2 (5 bases each). The V end lost 5 bases, the J end lost 4 bases, and 14 bases lay between the germline ends. The germline gives CDR1 SGHAT, CDR2 FQNNGV. There are 14 residues in the CDR3. The CDR3 bases are TGTGCCAGCAGCCACCAGGGTAGCGTAGAGACCCAGTACTTC. As protein: CASSHQGSVETQYF. Drawing the rest from reference TRBV11-2 and TRBJ2-5, the complete variable domain is EAGVAQSPRYKIIEKRQSVAFWCNPISGHATLYWYQQILGQGPKLLIQFQNNGVVDDSQLPKDRFSAERLKGVDSTLKIQPAKLEDSAVYLCASSHQGSVETQYFGPGTRLLVL.

This chain joins TRBV5-6 and TRBJ1-2, with TRBD1 matching 7 bases. Germline assignment: CDR1 SGHDT and CDR2 YYEEEE. The V gene end was trimmed by 7 bases and the J gene end by 8 bases; junction bases not matched to a gene: 8. The CDR3 totals 12 residues. CDR3 sequence reads: CASGNRGSGYTF. CDR3 DNA: TGTGCCAGCGGAAACAGGGGTTCAGGCTACACCTTC.

This rearrangement joins TRBV6-5 to TRBJ1-2, with D unclear. Germline loops: CDR1 MNHEY, CDR2 SVGAGI. With 6 bases removed from V and 8 bases from J, the gap between germline ends came to 7 bases. The CDR3 extends over 10 amino acids. The CDR3 DNA is TGTGCCAGCAGAGAAGTAGGCTACACCTTC. Its translation: CASREVGYTF.

The chain uses TRBV6-6 and TRBJ2-1; the D is unclear. This CDR3 has 11 amino acids. Germline CDR1 reads MNHNY; CDR2 reads SVGAGI (reference sequence). With 2 bases removed from V and 6 bases from J, the gap between germline ends came to 2 bases. The CDR3 here is CASSYPNEQFF. DNA for the CDR3: TGTGCCAGCAGTTACCCCAATGAGCAGTTCTTC.

The chain carries TRBV11-2 and TRBJ2-1, with a possible D match to TRBD2 (6 bases). With 8 bases removed from V and 3 bases from J, the gap between germline ends came to 17 bases. Germline CDR1 and CDR2: SGHAT and FQNNGV. This CDR3 spans 15 amino acids. The CDR3 bases are TGTGCCAGCGGTTCTGGGGACTGGTACTACAATGAGCAGTTCTTC. Its protein is CASGSGDWYYNEQFF.

This sequence joins TRBV5-1 and TRBJ1-4; unclear D gene. The germline V gene has CDR1 SGHRS and CDR2 YFSETQ. The CDR3 totals 14 residues. V was pared by 0 bases and J by 3 bases, with 6 bases between. The CDR3 DNA reads as TGCGCCAGCAGCTTGGCAGGCTCTAATGAAAAACTGTTTTTT. Translated, it gives CASSLAGSNEKLFF.

This chain connects TRBV28 to TRBJ1-2, with a tentative D call TRBD1 (5 bases). Germline CDR1 reads MDHEN; CDR2 reads SYDVKM. The ends were cut back, 5 bases at V and 4 bases at J, with 11 bases in the middle. The CDR3 extends over 13 amino acids. DNA of the CDR3: TGTGCCAGCAGTCTCCAGGGTAGCTATGGCTACACCTTC. This gives the protein CASSLQGSYGYTF.

V and J are TRBV19 and TRBJ1-1; the D is unclear. V lost 4 bases to trimming and J lost 5 bases, with 14 bases between them. Germline assignment: CDR1 LNHDA and CDR2 SQIVND (reference sequence). The CDR3 totals 14 residues. For the CDR3, the DNA is TGTGCCAGTAGTAGAAAAGGCCAGTTAACTGAAGCTTTCTTT. It encodes CASSRKGQLTEAFF.

The chain employs TRBV28 and TRBJ2-3; TRBD2 agrees at 8 bases. Germline CDR1 and CDR2: MDHEN and SYDVKM. The length of the CDR3 is 17 residues. The V and J ends lost 3 bases and 2 bases, in that order; junction bases with no gene match: 10. This CDR3 is CASSFLPLAVATDTQYF. The CDR3 DNA is TGTGCCAGCAGTTTCCTCCCACTAGCGGTCGCCACAGATACGCAGTATTTT.

V usage is TRBV9 and J usage is TRBJ2-2; the match to TRBD2 covers 8 bases. This CDR3 comprises 16 residues. V dropped 4 bases and J dropped 2; count of bases not matched to a gene: 7. The V gene's germline CDR1 is SGDLS and CDR2 YYNGEE. CDR3 bases: TGTGCCAGCAGCCCCCGGACTAGCCGAAACACCGGGGAGCTGTTTTTT. Translation gives CASSPRTSRNTGELFF.

V is TRBV10-3 and J is TRBJ1-1; 7 bases align to TRBD1. The CDR3 length is 13 residues. Trimming removed 9 bases from V and 0 bases from J; junction bases left unmatched: 4. Germline V gives CDR1 ENHRY, CDR2 SYGVKD. The CDR3 loop reads CAITGTVNTEAFF. CDR3 nucleotides: TGTGCCATAACCGGGACAGTGAACACTGAAGCTTTCTTT.

This chain links TRBV2 with TRBJ2-3; 8 bases fit TRBD2. Germline CDR1 and CDR2: SNHLY and FYNNEI. This CDR3 has 14 amino acids. V gave up 3 bases and J gave up 8 bases; unmatched junction bases: 7. CDR3: CASSEGLGGGTQYF. CDR3 bases: TGTGCCAGCAGTGAGGGACTAGGTGGTGGTACGCAGTATTTT.

This clone has a handful of counts. V is TRBV28 and J is TRBJ1-5; D perhaps matches TRBD1 (6 bases). CDR3 length: 15 residues. The germline V gene encodes CDR1 MDHEN and CDR2 SYDVKM. The V and J ends lost 7 bases and 6 bases respectively, with 19 bases between them. CDR3 residues: CASILTGTESQPQHF. The CDR3 DNA reads TGTGCCAGCATTCTAACAGGGACCGAGAGTCAGCCCCAGCATTTT.

V and J are TRBV29-1 and TRBJ2-5; D may match TRBD1 or TRBD2 (6 bases each). The CDR3 is 14 residues long. Germline V gene sequence: CDR1 SQVTM, CDR2 ANQGSEA. V was trimmed by 1 base and J by 2 bases, leaving 11 bases between them. The CDR3 region is CSVEGTGTQETQYF. The CDR3 region has the DNA TGCAGCGTTGAAGGTACAGGGACTCAAGAGACCCAGTACTTC.

This clone has only a few counts. V gene TRBV7-8 combines with J gene TRBJ1-3, with D possibly being TRBD1 (5 bases). Trimming cost V 5 bases and J 2 bases, with 16 bases left between them. CDR3 length: 16 residues. Germline CDR1 and CDR2: SGHVS and FQNEAQ. The CDR3 region has the DNA TGTGCCAGCAGCCTCCGATCAGCAGGGCCTGGAAACACCATATATTTT. This translates into CASSLRSAGPGNTIYF.

This rearrangement joins TRBV4-1 to TRBJ1-5, with D unclear. Germline values: CDR1 MGHRA, CDR2 YSYEKL. The length of the CDR3 is 14 residues. V was clipped by 1 base and J by 7 bases, with 11 bases between them. DNA for the CDR3: TGCGCCAGCAGCCAAGGCCAAAGAGGGCAGCCCCAGCATTTT. It encodes CASSQGQRGQPQHF.

The rearrangement joins TRBV5-1 to TRBJ2-1; D call uncertain. The CDR3 sequence is 16 residues long. The germline V gene encodes CDR1 SGHRS and CDR2 YFSETQ. V dropped 2 bases and J dropped 0 bases, with 12 bases sitting between them. This chain's CDR3 is CASSLESRSSYNEQFF. CDR3 nucleotide sequence: TGCGCCAGCAGCTTAGAGAGTCGGAGCTCCTACAATGAGCAGTTCTTC. Drawing the rest from reference TRBV5-1 and TRBJ2-1, the complete variable domain is KAGVTQTPRYLIKTRGQQVTLSCSPISGHRSVSWYQQTPGQGLQFLFEYFSETQRNKGNFPGRFSGRQFSNSRSEMNVSTLELGDSALYLCASSLESRSSYNEQFFGPGTRLTVL.

J is TRBJ1-3 and V is TRBV28; 8 positions match TRBD1. This CDR3 region has 17 residues. V was clipped by 6 bases and J by 4 bases; unmatched bases: 14. Germline lookup yields CDR1 MDHEN and CDR2 SYDVKM. CDR3 protein: CASRNLRPRTGGNTIYF. The CDR3 DNA reads as TGTGCCAGCAGGAATTTGAGGCCCCGGACAGGGGGAAACACCATATATTTT.

Points on this clone: The germline gene is not matched at one end of the junction; a read error may be the cause. This chain links TRBV7-7 with TRBJ2-3; 9 bases fit TRBD2. Germline V gene data show CDR1 as SSHAT and CDR2 as FNYEAQ (reference sequence). This CDR3 is built from 14 residues. As DNA, the CDR3 is TGTGCTAGCAGCTTAGCGGGAGTGGCAGATACGCAGTATTTT. It translates to CASSLAGVADTQYF.

The CDR3 loop is CASKEAGGGAYEQYF. The CDR3 DNA sequence: TGTGCCAGCAAAGAAGCGGGAGGAGGGGCCTACGAGCAGTACTTC. The V gene is TRBV5-4, the J gene TRBJ2-7; 9 positions agree with TRBD2. Germline CDR1 reads SGHNT; CDR2 reads YYREEE (reference sequence). The CDR3 length is 15 residues. V shed 6 bases, J shed 2 bases, and the junction held 9 bases outside the gene matches.